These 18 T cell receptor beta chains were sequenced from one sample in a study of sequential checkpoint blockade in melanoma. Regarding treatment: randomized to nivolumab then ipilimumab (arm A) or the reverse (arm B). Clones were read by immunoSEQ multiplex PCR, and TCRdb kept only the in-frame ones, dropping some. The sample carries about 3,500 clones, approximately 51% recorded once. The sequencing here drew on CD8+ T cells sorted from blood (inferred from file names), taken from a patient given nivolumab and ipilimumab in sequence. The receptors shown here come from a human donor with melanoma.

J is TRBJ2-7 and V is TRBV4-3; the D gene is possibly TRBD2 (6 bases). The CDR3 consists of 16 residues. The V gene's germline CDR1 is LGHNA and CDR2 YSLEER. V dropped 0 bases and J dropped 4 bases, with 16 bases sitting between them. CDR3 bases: TGCGCCAGCAGCCAAGATGGGCCCGGGAGAGGGTACGAGCAGTACTTC. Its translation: CASSQDGPGRGYEQYF.

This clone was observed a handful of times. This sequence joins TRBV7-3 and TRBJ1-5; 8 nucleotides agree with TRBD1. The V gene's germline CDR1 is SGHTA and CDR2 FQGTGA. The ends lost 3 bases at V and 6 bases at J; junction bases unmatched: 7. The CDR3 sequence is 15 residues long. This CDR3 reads CASSLGDRGRQPQHF. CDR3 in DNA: TGTGCCAGCAGCTTGGGAGACAGGGGACGTCAGCCCCAGCATTTT.

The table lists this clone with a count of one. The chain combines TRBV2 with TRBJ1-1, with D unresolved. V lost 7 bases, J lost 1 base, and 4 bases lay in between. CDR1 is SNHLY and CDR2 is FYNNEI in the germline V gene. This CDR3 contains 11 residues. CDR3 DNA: TGTGCCAGCACCTCGAACACTGAAGCTTTCTTT. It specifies CASTSNTEAFF.

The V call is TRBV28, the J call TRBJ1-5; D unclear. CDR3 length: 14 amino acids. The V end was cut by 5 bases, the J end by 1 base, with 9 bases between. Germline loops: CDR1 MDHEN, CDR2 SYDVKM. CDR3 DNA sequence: TGTGCCAGCAGTCTTGGGCAGAGCAATCAGCCCCAGCATTTT. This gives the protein CASSLGQSNQPQHF.

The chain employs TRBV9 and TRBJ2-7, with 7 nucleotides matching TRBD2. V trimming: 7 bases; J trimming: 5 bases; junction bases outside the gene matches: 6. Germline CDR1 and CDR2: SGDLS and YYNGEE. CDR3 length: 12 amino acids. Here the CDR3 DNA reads TGTGCCAGCGGCGGGAGCGTCGACGAGCAGTACTTC. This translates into CASGGSVDEQYF.

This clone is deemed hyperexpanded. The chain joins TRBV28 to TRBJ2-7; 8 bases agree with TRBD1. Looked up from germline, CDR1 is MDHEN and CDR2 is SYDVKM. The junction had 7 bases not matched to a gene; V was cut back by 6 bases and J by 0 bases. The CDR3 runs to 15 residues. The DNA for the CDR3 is TGTGCCAGCAGACAGGACAGGGCGAGCTCCTACGAGCAGTACTTC. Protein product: CASRQDRASSYEQYF.

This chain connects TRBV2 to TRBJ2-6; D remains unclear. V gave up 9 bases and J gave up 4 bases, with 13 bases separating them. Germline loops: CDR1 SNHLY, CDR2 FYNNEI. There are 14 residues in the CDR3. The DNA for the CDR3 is TGTGCCAGGAAGGCAGGTTCCGGGGCCAACGTCCTGACTTTC. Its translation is CARKAGSGANVLTF.

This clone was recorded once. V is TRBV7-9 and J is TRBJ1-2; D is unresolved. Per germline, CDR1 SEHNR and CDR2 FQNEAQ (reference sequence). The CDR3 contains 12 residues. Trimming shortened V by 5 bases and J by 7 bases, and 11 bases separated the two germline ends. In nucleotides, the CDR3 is TGTGCCAGCAGCCCCCCGGAGGGTGGCTACACCTTC. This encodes CASSPPEGGYTF. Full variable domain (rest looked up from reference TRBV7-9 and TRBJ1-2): DTGVSQNPRHKITKRGQNVTFRCDPISEHNRLYWYRQTLGQGPEFLTYFQNEAQLEKSRLLSDRFSAERPKGSFSTLEIQRTEQGDSAMYLCASSPPEGGYTFGSGTRLTVV.

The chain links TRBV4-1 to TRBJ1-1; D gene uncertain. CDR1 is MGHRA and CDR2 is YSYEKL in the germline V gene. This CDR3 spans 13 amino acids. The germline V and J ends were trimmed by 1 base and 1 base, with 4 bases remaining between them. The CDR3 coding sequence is TGCGCCAGCAGCCAAGTCGGGAACACTGAAGCTTTCTTT. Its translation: CASSQVGNTEAFF.

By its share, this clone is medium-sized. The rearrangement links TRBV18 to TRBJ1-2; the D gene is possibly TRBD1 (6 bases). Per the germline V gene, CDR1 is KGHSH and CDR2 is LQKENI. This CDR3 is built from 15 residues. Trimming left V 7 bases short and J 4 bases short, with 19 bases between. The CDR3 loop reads CASWPSSGQIYGYTF. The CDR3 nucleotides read TGTGCCAGCTGGCCGAGTTCCGGACAGATCTATGGCTACACCTTC.

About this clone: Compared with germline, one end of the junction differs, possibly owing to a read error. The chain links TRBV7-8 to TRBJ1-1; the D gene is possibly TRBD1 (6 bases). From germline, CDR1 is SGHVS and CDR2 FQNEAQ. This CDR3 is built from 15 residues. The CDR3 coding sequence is TGTGCCAGCAGCCCTAATACAGGGAAGAACCCTGAAGCTTTCTTT. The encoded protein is CASSPNTGKNPEAFF.

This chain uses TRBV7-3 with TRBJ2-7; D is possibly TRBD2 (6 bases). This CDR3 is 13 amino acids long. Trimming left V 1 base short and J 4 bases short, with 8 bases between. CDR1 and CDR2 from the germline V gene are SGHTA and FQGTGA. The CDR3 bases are TGTGCCAGCAGCTTAAAGGAGGGTTACGAGCAGTACTTC. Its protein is CASSLKEGYEQYF.

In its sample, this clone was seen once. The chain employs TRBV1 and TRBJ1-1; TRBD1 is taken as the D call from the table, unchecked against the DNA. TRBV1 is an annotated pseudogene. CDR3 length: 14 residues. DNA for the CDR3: TGCACCAGCAGCCCTTTGACAAGGAACACTGAAGCTTTCTTT. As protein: CTSSPLTRNTEAFF.

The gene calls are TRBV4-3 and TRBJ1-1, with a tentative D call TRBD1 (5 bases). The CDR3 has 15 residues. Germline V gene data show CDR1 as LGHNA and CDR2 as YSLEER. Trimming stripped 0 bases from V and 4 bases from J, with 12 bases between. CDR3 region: CASSQDFGGFTEAFF. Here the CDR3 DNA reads TGCGCCAGCAGCCAAGATTTTGGGGGGTTCACTGAAGCTTTCTTT.

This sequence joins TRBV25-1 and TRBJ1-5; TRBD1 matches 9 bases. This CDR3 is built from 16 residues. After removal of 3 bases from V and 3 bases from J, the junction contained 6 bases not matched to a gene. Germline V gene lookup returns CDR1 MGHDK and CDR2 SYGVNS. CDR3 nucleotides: TGTGCCAGCAGTGACTCCCGGGACAGGGACAATCAGCCCCAGCATTTT. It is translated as CASSDSRDRDNQPQHF.

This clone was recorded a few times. The CDR3 sequence is CASSSWRGQGLGYTF. CDR3 coding DNA: TGTGCCAGCAGTAGCTGGAGGGGACAGGGACTTGGCTACACCTTC. The chain links TRBV28 to TRBJ1-2, with 9 bases fitting TRBD1. The length of the CDR3 is 15 residues. Germline V gene data show CDR1 as MDHEN and CDR2 as SYDVKM. Trimming cost V 5 bases and J 7 bases; bases outside gene matches: 11.

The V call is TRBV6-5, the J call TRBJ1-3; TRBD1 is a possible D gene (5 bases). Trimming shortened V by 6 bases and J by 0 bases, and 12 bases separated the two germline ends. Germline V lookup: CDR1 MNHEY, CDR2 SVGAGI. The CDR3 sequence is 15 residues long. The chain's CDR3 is CASSQGGGSGNTIYF. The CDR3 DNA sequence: TGTGCCAGCAGCCAGGGCGGGGGCTCTGGAAACACCATATATTTT.

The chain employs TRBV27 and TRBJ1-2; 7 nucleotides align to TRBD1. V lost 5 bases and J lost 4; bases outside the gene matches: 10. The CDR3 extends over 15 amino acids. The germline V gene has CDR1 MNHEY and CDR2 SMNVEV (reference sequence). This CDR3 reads CASSALGGGAYGYTF. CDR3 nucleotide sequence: TGTGCCAGCAGTGCCCTTGGAGGGGGCGCCTATGGCTACACCTTC.